This T cell receptor (beta chain) originates from a study of graft-versus-host responses after intestinal transplantation. Study background: Recipients got multivisceral, liver-intestinal, or isolated intestinal transplants. For two to four years after anti-thymocyte globulin induction, all recipients took tacrolimus and steroids.

The germline V and J ends were trimmed by 1 base and 3 bases, with 7 bases remaining between them. In germline, CDR1 is SGHDT, CDR2 YYEEEE. The CDR3 extends over 13 amino acids. Note on this clone: Its target is not known.

Generated by immunoSEQ multiplex PCR, the TCRdb table keeps only in-frame clones and is missing some. The sample lists fewer than 150,000 clones, more than 90% seen once, with over 0.15% in the top ten. Sequencing used unstimulated CD4+ T cells sorted from spleen or lymph node cells, obtained before intestinal transplant. This chain links TRBV5-6 with TRBJ2-5, with D possibly TRBD1 on 6 matching bases. This sequence originates from a human donor who received an intestinal transplant. The CDR3 loop is CASSLPGEETQYF. In DNA form, the CDR3 reads TGTGCCAGCAGCTTGCCAGGGGAAGAGACCCAGTACTTC.